Listed here are 21 T cell receptor beta chains from one sample, sequenced in a study of blood T cell repertoires in COVID-19. Sequencing used immunoSEQ multiplex PCR; TCRdb keeps in-frame clones, though not all of them. The table includes 75,000 to 90,000 clones, approximately 86% detected once. The sequenced sample consisted of peripheral blood. All receptors come from a man between 45 and 60 years old with active or convalescent COVID-19.

The chain uses TRBV2 and TRBJ2-5; no definite D call. With 6 bases removed from V and 2 bases from J, the gap between germline ends came to 13 bases. Germline values: CDR1 SNHLY, CDR2 FYNNEI. This CDR3 has 14 residues. The CDR3, as DNA: TGTGCCAGCAGCAAAGACATCGTTCAAGAGACCCAGTACTTC. Residues: CASSKDIVQETQYF.

The chain couples TRBV3-1 (or the pseudogene TRBV3-2) to TRBJ1-2; TRBD1 might be the D (6 bases). V lost 0 bases, J lost 6 bases, and 14 bases lay in between. This CDR3 is 15 amino acids long. Looked up from germline, CDR1 is LGHDT and CDR2 is YNNKEL (reference sequence). The CDR3 spells CASSQDTPGGDGYTF. In DNA, the CDR3 is TGTGCCAGCAGCCAAGACACACCGGGGGGCGATGGCTACACCTTC.

This rearrangement joins TRBV18 to TRBJ2-4; no firm D call. Trimming stripped 3 bases from V and 8 bases from J, with 5 bases between. The germline CDR1 and CDR2 sequences are KGHSH and LQKENI. The CDR3 runs 11 residues. CDR3 sequence: CASSPADIQYF. The CDR3, as DNA: TGTGCCAGCTCACCGGCAGACATTCAGTACTTC.

This chain uses TRBV28 with TRBJ1-2; a possible D gene is TRBD1 (6 bases). The CDR3 is made up of 15 amino acids. CDR1 is MDHEN and CDR2 is SYDVKM in the germline V gene. Trimming took off 6 bases at V and 4 bases at J, with 18 bases between the two ends. The CDR3: CASSQGGGLPYGYTF. CDR3 DNA sequence: TGTGCCAGCAGCCAAGGGGGGGGCCTTCCCTATGGCTACACCTTC.

V and J are TRBV10-3 and TRBJ2-7, with 10 bases fitting TRBD1. J lost 3 bases, V lost 4 bases, and 3 bases had no gene match. Per germline, CDR1 ENHRY and CDR2 SYGVKD. The CDR3 consists of 14 residues. CDR3 DNA sequence: TGTGCCATCAGTGCCGGACAGGGGGTCTACGAGCAGTACTTC. Residues: CAISAGQGVYEQYF.

The chain carries TRBV28 and TRBJ1-5, with D perhaps matching TRBD1 (5 bases). This CDR3 has 13 amino acids. V shed 8 bases and J shed 6 bases, with 14 bases lying between them. Germline V gene data show CDR1 as MDHEN and CDR2 as SYDVKM. DNA for the CDR3: TGTGCCAGCCGGAGGGGTTTTAGTCAGCCCCAGCATTTT. Its protein is CASRRGFSQPQHF.

This rearrangement joins TRBV24-1 to TRBJ2-1; tentatively, D is TRBD2 (7 bases). The ends were cut back, 1 base at V and 9 bases at J, with 12 bases in the middle. The V gene's germline CDR1 is KGHDR and CDR2 SFDVKD. The CDR3 contains 14 residues. In DNA form, the CDR3 reads TGTGCCACCAGTGATTTAGGGGGGGGCGGTGAGCAGTTCTTC. It specifies CATSDLGGGGEQFF.

The sample holds a few counts of this clone. The chain employs TRBV28 and TRBJ1-5; D might be TRBD1 (6 bases). Germline CDR1 and CDR2: MDHEN and SYDVKM. The CDR3 has 16 residues. V lost 0 bases and J lost 2, with 11 bases in between. CDR3 bases: TGTGCCAGCAGTTTATGGACAGGAGTTGGCAATCAGCCCCAGCATTTT. Amino acids: CASSLWTGVGNQPQHF.

This rearrangement joins TRBV6-1 to TRBJ1-1; D gene uncertain. This CDR3 contains 14 residues. CDR1 MNHNS and CDR2 SASEGT come from the germline V gene. V was cut by 0 bases and J by 5 bases, with 10 bases left in between. The CDR3 loop is CASSEASTLTEAFF. DNA for the CDR3: TGTGCCAGCAGTGAAGCAAGCACCCTAACTGAAGCTTTCTTT.

The V call is TRBV21-1, the J call TRBJ1-2. TRBV21-1 is annotated as a pseudogene. This CDR3 has 14 residues. In DNA, the CDR3 is TGTGCCAGCAGCAAAGAGGACGGGGTCTATGGCTACACCTTC. This translates into CASSKEDGVYGYTF.

The chain employs TRBV28 and TRBJ1-2; 9 nucleotides match TRBD1. Unmatched junction bases numbered 6, after V lost 2 bases and J lost 5 bases. This CDR3 spans 15 amino acids. CDR1 and CDR2 (germline): MDHEN, SYDVKM. CDR3 protein: CASSLLGTGTYGYTF. The DNA for the CDR3 is TGTGCCAGCAGTTTACTGGGGACAGGGACGTATGGCTACACCTTC.

The rearrangement joins TRBV5-6 to TRBJ1-2; 10 bases map to TRBD1. CDR3 length: 15 residues. Germline trimming cut 5 bases from V and 5 bases from J; bases unmatched to any gene: 9. Per germline, CDR1 SGHDT and CDR2 YYEEEE. The CDR3 here is CASRAGQGLGYGYTF. The CDR3 bases are TGTGCCAGCAGAGCGGGACAGGGGTTAGGTTATGGCTACACCTTC.

The chain carries TRBV30 and TRBJ1-1, with 7 positions matching TRBD1. V shed 2 bases, J shed 5 bases, and the junction held 8 bases outside the gene matches. The CDR3 length is 14 residues. Germline values: CDR1 GTSNPN, CDR2 SVGIG (reference sequence). The CDR3 here is CAWSTAGGTTEAFF. In DNA form, the CDR3 reads TGTGCCTGGAGTACGGCAGGGGGGACGACTGAAGCTTTCTTT. Complete variable domain (other parts from reference TRBV30 and TRBJ1-1): SQTIHQWPATLVQPVGSPLSLECTVEGTSNPNLYWYRQAAGRGLQLLFYSVGIGQISSEVPQNLSASRPQDRQFILSSKKLLLSDSGFYLCAWSTAGGTTEAFFGQGTRLTVV.

The chain recombines TRBV18 with TRBJ2-6, with D unclear. Germline V lookup: CDR1 KGHSH, CDR2 LQKENI. There are 15 residues in the CDR3. V was clipped by 3 bases and J by 2 bases, with 8 bases between them. CDR3 amino acids: CASSPNRAGANVLTF. CDR3 nucleotide sequence: TGTGCCAGCTCACCCAACCGGGCTGGGGCCAACGTCCTGACTTTC.

The V and J genes are TRBV4-2 and TRBJ2-3; D unclear. Germline CDR1 is LGHNA and CDR2 is YNFKEQ. CDR3 length: 13 amino acids. Trimming cost V 0 bases and J 4 bases, with 5 bases left between them. As DNA, the CDR3 is TGTGCCAGCAGCCAAGATTTATCAGATACGCAGTATTTT. The encoded protein is CASSQDLSDTQYF.

The chain is built from TRBV23-1 and TRBJ1-2; 7 nucleotides line up with TRBD1. TRBV23-1 is an ORF, with its function uncertain. J gave up 9 bases and V 0 bases, and 7 bases lay outside the gene matches. CDR3 length: 14 residues. CDR3 sequence (DNA): TGCGCCAGCAGTCAATCGAGGGGGCTTAGTAGCTACACCTTC. As protein: CASSQSRGLSSYTF.

This clone was recorded once. The chain joins TRBV5-4 to TRBJ2-1, with 9 bases that match TRBD2. The germline V gene has CDR1 SGHNT and CDR2 YYREEE (reference sequence). The CDR3 consists of 13 residues. V dropped 6 bases and J dropped 6; count of bases not matched to a gene: 4. The CDR3 coding sequence is TGTGCCAGCACTAGCGGGGTAGGCAATGAGCAGTTCTTC. Its protein product is CASTSGVGNEQFF. Complete variable domain (other parts from reference TRBV5-4 and TRBJ2-1): ETGVTQSPTHLIKTRGQQVTLRCSSQSGHNTVSWYQQALGQGPQFIFQYYREEENGRGNFPPRFSGLQFPNYSSELNVNALELDDSALYLCASTSGVGNEQFFGPGTRLTVL.

The V and J genes are TRBV7-2 and TRBJ2-3, with D maybe TRBD2 (6 bases). The CDR3 covers 15 residues. Between the trimmed V and J ends, which lost 6 bases and 2 bases, there was a span of 15 bases. CDR1 is SGHTA, CDR2 FQGNSA, per germline. Written as DNA, the CDR3 is TGTGCCAGCAGGGCCCCGGGACTCCTCACAGATACGCAGTATTTT. Translated: CASRAPGLLTDTQYF.

This rearrangement joins TRBV7-2 to TRBJ2-2, with TRBD2 matching 11 bases. V lost 5 bases to trimming and J lost 6 bases; unmatched junction nucleotides: 14. The CDR3 runs 18 residues. Germline V gives CDR1 SGHTA, CDR2 FQGNSA. CDR3 sequence reads: CASSPHLESSGGAGELFF. CDR3 DNA sequence: TGTGCCAGCAGCCCACATTTAGAGAGTAGCGGGGGGGCCGGGGAGCTGTTTTTT.

The CDR3 bases are TGTGCCAGCAGAGCCGGGACAGGGCCTGAAGCTTTCTTT. It yields the protein CASRAGTGPEAFF. J is TRBJ1-1 and V is TRBV5-6; 9 bases agree with TRBD1. Germline-derived CDR1 and CDR2 are SGHDT and YYEEEE. With 5 bases clipped from V and 6 bases from J, the junction kept 5 bases outside the gene matches. The CDR3 is made up of 13 amino acids.

The chain has TRBV28 and TRBJ1-2; TRBD1 aligns across 8 bases. CDR3 length: 14 residues. Germline trimming cut 5 bases from V and 4 bases from J; bases unmatched to any gene: 6. Germline CDR1 is MDHEN and CDR2 is SYDVKM. CDR3 residues: CASSTIDRGYGYTF. The CDR3, as DNA: TGTGCCAGCAGTACCATCGACAGGGGCTATGGCTACACCTTC.